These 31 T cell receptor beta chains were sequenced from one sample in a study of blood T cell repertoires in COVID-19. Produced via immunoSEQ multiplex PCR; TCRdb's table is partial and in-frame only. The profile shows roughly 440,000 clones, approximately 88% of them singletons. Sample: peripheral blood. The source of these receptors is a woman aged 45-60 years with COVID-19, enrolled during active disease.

The CDR3 sequence is CASSLRGDYGYTF. The CDR3 nucleotides are TGTGCCAGCTCACTTAGGGGTGACTATGGCTACACCTTC. The chain combines TRBV2 with TRBJ1-2; D perhaps matches TRBD1 (5 bases). V was pared by 8 bases and J by 3 bases, with 13 bases between. The CDR3 has 13 amino acids. Per the germline V gene, CDR1 is SNHLY and CDR2 is FYNNEI. Combining the CDR3 with reference TRBV2 and TRBJ1-2 gives the whole variable domain EPEVTQTPSHQVTQMGQEVILRCVPISNHLYFYWYRQILGQKVEFLVSFYNNEISEKSEIFDDQFSVERPDGSNFTLKIRSTKLEDSAMYFCASSLRGDYGYTFGSGTRLTVV.

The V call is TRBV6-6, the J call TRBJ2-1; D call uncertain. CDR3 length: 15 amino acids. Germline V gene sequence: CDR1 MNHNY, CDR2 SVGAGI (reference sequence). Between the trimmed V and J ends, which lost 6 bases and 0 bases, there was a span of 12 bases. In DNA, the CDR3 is TGTGCCAGCAGATCATCGTTCAGCTCCTACAATGAGCAGTTCTTC. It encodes CASRSSFSSYNEQFF.

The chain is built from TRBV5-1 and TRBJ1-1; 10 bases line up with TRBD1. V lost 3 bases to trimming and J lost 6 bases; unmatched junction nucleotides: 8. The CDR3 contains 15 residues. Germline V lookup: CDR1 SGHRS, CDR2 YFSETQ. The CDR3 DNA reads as TGCGCCAGCAGCTGGGGACAGGGGCTCGAGTCTGAAGCTTTCTTT. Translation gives CASSWGQGLESEAFF.

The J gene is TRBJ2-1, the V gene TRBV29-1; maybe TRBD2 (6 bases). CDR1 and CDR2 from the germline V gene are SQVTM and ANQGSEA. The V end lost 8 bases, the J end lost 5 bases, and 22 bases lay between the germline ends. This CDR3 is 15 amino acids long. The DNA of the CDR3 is TGCAGCTTCATTCCTGATCTGGCGGGGAACAATGAGCAGTTCTTC. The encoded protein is CSFIPDLAGNNEQFF.

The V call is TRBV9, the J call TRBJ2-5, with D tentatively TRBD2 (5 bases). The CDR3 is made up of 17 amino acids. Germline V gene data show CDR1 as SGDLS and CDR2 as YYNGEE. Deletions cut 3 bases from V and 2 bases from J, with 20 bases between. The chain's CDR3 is CASSAGTGPGGQETQYF. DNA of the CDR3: TGTGCCAGCAGCGCAGGTACCGGACCCGGAGGACAAGAGACCCAGTACTTC.

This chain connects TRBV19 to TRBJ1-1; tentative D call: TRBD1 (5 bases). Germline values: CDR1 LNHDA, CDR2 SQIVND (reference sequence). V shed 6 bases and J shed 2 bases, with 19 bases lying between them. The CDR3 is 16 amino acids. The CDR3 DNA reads TGTGCCAGTAGCCCCGGGAGGGGCCAGCGCAACACTGAAGCTTTCTTT. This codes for CASSPGRGQRNTEAFF.

In DNA, the CDR3 is TGTGCCAGCAGCCTCGGTACGACTAGCCGATGGGGGGATGAGCAGTTCTTC. Protein product: CASSLGTTSRWGDEQFF. The chain joins TRBV7-9 to TRBJ2-1; TRBD2 aligns across 7 bases. The germline V gene encodes CDR1 SEHNR and CDR2 FQNEAQ (reference sequence). The CDR3 contains 17 residues. The junction had 18 bases not matched to a gene; V was cut back by 5 bases and J by 8 bases.

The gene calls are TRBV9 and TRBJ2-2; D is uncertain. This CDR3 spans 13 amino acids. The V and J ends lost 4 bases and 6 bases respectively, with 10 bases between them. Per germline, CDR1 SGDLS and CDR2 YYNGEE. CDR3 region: CASSSYSPGELFF. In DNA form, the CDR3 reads TGTGCCAGCAGCTCCTACAGTCCCGGGGAGCTGTTTTTT.

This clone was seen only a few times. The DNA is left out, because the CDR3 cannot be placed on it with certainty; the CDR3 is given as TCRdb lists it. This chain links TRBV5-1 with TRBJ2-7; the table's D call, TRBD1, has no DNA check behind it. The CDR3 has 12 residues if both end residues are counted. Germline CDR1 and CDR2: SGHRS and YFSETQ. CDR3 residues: CASSWGRGSEYF.

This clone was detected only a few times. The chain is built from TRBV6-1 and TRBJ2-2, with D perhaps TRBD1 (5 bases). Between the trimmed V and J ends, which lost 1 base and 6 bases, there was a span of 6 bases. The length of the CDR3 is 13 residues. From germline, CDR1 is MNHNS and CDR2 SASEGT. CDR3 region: CASSEGGSGELFF. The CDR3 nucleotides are TGTGCCAGCAGTGAAGGGGGCTCCGGGGAGCTGTTTTTT.

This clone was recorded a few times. CDR3 sequence (DNA): TGTGCCAGCAGCCTCGGACAGGGACACACCATATATTTT. Its protein is CASSLGQGHTIYF. V usage is TRBV7-3 and J usage is TRBJ1-3; 8 nucleotides line up with TRBD1. From germline, CDR1 is SGHTA and CDR2 FQGTGA. This CDR3 contains 13 residues. Trimming took 5 bases from V and 8 from J; bases not matched to a gene: 5.

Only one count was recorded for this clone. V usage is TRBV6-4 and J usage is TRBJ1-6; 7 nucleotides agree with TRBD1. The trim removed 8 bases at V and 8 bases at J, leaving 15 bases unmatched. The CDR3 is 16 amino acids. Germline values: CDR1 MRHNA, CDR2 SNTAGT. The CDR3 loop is CASVGIQGPSDSPLHF. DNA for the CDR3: TGTGCCAGCGTGGGCATACAGGGGCCGTCGGATTCACCCCTCCACTTT.

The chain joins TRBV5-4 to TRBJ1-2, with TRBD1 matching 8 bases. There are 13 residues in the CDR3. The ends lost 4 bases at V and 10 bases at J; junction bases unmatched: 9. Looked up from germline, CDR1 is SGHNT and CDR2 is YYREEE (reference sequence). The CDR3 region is CASSQMTGAIYTF. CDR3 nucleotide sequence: TGTGCCAGCAGCCAGATGACAGGGGCAATCTACACCTTC.

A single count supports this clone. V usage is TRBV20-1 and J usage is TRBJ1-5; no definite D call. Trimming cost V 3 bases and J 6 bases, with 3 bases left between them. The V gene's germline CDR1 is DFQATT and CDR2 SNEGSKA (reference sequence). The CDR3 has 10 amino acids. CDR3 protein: CSASGQPQHF. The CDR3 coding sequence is TGCAGTGCTAGCGGTCAGCCCCAGCATTTT.

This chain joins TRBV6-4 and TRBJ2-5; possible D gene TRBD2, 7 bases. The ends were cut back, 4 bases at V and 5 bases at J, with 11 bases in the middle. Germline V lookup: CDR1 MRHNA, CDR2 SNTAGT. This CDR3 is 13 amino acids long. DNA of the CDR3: TGTGCCAGCAGTGTAAGGGGGGGCGAGACCCAGTACTTC. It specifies CASSVRGGETQYF.

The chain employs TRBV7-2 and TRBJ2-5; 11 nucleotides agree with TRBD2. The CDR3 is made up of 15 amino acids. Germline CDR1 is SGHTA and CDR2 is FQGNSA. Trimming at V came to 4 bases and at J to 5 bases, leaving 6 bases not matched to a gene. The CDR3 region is CASSSTSGAGETQYF. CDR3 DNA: TGTGCCAGCAGCTCGACTAGCGGGGCGGGGGAGACCCAGTACTTC.

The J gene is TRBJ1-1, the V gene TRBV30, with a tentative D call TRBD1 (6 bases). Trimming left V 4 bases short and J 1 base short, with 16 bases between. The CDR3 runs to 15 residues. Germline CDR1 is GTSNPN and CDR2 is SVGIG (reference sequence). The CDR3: CAWIRSGTPNTEAFF. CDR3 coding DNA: TGTGCCTGGATCCGTTCCGGGACACCGAACACTGAAGCTTTCTTT.

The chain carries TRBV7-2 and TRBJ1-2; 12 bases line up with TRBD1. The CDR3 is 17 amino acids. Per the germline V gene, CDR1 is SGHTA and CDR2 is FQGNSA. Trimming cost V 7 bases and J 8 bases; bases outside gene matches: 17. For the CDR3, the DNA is TGTGCCAGCACCCAACTTAGGGGACAGGGGGCCTTCGGGGGCTACACCTTC. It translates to CASTQLRGQGAFGGYTF.

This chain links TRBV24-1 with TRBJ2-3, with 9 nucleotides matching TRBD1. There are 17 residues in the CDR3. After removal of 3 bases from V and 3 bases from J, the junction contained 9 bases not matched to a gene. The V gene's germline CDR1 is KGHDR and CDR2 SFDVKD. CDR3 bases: TGTGCCACCAGTGATGCCCGACAGGGGGTGTTGACAGATACGCAGTATTTT. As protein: CATSDARQGVLTDTQYF.

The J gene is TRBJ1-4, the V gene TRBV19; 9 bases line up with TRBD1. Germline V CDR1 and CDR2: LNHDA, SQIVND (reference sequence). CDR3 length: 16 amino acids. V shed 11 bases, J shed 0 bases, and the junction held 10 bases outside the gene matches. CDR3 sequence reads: CASRGGQGTTNEKLFF. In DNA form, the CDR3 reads TGTGCCTCCAGAGGAGGACAGGGGACAACTAATGAAAAACTGTTTTTT.

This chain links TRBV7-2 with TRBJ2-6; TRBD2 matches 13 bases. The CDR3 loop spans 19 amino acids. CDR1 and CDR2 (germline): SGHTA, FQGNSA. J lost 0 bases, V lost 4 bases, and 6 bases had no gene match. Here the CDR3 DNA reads TGTGCCAGCAGCTCTAGGACTAGCGGGGGTCTCTCTGGGGCCAACGTCCTGACTTTC. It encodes CASSSRTSGGLSGANVLTF.

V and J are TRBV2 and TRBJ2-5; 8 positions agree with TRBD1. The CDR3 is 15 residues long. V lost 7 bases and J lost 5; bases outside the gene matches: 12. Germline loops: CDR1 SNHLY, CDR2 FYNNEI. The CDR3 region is CASKGQGFKGETQYF. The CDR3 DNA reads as TGTGCCAGCAAAGGACAGGGCTTCAAGGGGGAGACCCAGTACTTC.

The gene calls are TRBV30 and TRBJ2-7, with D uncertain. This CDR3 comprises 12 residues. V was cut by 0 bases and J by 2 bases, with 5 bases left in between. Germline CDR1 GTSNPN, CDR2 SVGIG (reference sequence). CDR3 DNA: TGTGCCTGGAGTGTAATAACCTACGAGCAGTACTTC. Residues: CAWSVITYEQYF.

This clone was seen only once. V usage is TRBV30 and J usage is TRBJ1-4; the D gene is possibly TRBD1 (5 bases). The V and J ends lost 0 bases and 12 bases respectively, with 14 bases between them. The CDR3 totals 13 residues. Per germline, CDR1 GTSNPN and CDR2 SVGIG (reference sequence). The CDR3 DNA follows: TGTGCCTGGAGTGTGGACACCCGGAGGGAACTGTTTTTT. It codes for CAWSVDTRRELFF.

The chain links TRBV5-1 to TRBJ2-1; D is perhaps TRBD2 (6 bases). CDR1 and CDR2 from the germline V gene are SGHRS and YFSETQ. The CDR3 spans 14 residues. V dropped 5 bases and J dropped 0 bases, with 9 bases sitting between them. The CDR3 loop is CASSPTSSYNEQFF. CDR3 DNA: TGCGCCAGCAGTCCGACTAGCTCCTACAATGAGCAGTTCTTC.

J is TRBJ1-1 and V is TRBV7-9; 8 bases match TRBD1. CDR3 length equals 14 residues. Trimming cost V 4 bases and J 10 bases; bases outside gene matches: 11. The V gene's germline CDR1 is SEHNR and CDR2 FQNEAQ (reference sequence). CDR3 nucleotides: TGTGCCAGCAGCTCAGGGGGCACCCCGGATAGAGCTTTCTTT. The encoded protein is CASSSGGTPDRAFF.

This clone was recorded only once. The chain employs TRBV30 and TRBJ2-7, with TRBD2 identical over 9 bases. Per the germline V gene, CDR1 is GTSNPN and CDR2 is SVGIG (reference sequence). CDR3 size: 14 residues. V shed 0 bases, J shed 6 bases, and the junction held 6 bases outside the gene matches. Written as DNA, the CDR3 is TGTGCCTGGAGTGTCAGGCGGGGGGGCGGCGAGCAGTACTTC. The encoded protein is CAWSVRRGGGEQYF.

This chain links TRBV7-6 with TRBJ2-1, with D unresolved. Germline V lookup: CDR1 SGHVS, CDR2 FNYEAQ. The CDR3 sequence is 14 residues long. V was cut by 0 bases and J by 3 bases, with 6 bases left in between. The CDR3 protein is CASSLAGIYNEQFF. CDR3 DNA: TGTGCCAGCAGCTTAGCGGGCATCTACAATGAGCAGTTCTTC.

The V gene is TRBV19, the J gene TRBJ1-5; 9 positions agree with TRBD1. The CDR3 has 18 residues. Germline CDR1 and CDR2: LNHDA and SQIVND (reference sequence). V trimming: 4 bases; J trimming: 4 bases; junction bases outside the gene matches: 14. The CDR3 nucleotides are TGTGCCAGTAGTACACGGACAGGGGATAGCATTTGGAATCAGCCCCAGCATTTT. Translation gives CASSTRTGDSIWNQPQHF.

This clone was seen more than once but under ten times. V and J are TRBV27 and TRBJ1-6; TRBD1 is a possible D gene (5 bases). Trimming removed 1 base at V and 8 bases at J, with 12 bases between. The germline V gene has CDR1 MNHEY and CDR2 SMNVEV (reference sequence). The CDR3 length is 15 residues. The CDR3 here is CASSLLGLQDSPLHF. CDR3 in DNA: TGTGCCAGCAGTTTATTGGGGCTGCAGGATTCACCCCTCCACTTT.

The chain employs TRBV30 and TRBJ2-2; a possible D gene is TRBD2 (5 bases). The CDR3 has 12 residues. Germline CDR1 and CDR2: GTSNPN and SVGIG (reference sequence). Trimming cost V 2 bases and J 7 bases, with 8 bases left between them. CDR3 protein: CAWSPRDGELFF. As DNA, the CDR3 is TGTGCCTGGAGTCCCCGGGACGGGGAGCTGTTTTTT.